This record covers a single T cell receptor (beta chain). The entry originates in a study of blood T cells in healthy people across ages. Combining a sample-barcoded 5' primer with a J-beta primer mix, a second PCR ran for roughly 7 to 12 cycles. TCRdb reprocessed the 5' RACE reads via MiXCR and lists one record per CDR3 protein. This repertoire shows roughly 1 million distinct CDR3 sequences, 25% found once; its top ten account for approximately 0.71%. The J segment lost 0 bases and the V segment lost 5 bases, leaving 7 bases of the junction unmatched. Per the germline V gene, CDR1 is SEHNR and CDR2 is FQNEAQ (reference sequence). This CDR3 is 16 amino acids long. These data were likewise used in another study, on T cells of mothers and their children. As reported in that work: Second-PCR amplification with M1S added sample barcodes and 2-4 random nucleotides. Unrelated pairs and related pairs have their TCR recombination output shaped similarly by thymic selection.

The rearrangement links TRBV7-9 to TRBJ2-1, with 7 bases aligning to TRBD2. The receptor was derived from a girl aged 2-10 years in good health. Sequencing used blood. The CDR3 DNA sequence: TGTGCCAGCAGCCCCCCAGCGGGAAGCTCCTACAATGAGCAGTTCTTC. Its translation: CASSPPAGSSYNEQFF.